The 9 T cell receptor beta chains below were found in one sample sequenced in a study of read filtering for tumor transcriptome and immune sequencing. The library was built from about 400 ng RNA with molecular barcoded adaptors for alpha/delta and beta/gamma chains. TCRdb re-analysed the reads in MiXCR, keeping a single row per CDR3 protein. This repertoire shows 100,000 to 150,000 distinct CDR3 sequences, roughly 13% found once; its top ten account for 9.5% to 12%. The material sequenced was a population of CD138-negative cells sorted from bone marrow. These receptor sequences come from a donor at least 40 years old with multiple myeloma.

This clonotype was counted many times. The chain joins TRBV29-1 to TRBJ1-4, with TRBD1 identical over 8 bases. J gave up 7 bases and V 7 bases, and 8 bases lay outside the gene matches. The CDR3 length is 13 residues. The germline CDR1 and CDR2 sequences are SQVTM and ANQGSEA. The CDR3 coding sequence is TGCAGCGGATCCAGGGGGCGAGGTGAAAAACTGTTTTTT. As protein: CSGSRGRGEKLFF.

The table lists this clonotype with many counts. The CDR3: CASSEPGRGETQYF. CDR3 coding DNA: TGCGCCAGCAGTGAGCCGGGACGAGGAGAGACCCAGTACTTC. The chain joins TRBV10-2 to TRBJ2-5; either TRBD1 or TRBD2 may supply D (5 bases each). With 2 bases removed from V and 4 bases from J, the gap between germline ends came to 11 bases. This CDR3 comprises 14 residues. Germline CDR1 and CDR2: WSHSY and SAAADI.

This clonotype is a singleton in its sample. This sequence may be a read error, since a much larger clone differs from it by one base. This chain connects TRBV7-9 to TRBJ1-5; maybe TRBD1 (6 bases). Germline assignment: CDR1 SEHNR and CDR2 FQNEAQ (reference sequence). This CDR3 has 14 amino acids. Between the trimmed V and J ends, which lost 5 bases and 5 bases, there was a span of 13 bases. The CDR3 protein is CASSANTGHQPQHF. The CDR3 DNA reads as TGTGCCAGCAGCGCCAATACAGGGCATCAGCCCCAGCATTTT. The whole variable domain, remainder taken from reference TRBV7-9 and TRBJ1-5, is DTGVSQNPRHKITKRGQNVTFRCDPISEHNRLYWYRQTLGQGPEFLTYFQNEAQLEKSRLLSDRFSAERPKGSFSTLEIQRTEQGDSAMYLCASSANTGHQPQHFGDGTRLSIL.

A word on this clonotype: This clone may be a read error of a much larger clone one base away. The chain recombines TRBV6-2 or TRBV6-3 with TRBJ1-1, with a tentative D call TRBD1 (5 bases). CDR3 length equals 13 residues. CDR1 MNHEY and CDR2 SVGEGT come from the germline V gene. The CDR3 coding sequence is TGTGCCAGCAGTTACTGGGGGAACACTGGAGCTTTCTTT. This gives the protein CASSYWGNTGAFF.

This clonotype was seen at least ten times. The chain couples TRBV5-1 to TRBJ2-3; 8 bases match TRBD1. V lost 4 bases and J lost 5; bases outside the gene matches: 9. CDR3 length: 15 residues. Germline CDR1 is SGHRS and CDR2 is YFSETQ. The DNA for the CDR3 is TGCGCCAGCAGCCCCAAGGACAGGGAAAGAGATACGCAGTATTTT. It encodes CASSPKDRERDTQYF.

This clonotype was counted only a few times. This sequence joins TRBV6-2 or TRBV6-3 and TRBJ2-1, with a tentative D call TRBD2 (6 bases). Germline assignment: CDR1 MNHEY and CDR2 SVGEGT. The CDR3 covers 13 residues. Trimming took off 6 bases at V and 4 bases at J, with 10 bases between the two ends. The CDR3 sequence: CASRWEVYNEQFF. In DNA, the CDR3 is TGTGCCAGCAGATGGGAGGTTTACAATGAGCAGTTCTTC.

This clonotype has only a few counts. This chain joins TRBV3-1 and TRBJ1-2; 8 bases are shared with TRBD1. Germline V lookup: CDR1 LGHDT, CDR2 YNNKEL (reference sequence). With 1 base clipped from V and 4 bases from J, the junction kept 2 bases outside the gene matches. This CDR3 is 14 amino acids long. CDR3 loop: CASSQAGTGYGYTF. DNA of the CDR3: TGTGCCAGCAGCCAAGCCGGGACAGGCTATGGCTACACCTTC. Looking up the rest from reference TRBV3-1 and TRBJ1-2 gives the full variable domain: DTAVSQTPKYLVTQMGNDKSIKCEQNLGHDTMYWYKQDSKKFLKIMFSYNNKELIINETVPNRFSPKSPDKAHLNLHINSLELGDSAVYFCASSQAGTGYGYTFGSGTRLTVV.

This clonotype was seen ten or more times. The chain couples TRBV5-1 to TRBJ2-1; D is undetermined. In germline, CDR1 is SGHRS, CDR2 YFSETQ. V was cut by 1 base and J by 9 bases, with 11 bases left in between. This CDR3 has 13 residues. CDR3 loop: CASSLRSPSEQFF. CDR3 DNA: TGCGCCAGCAGCTTGAGGAGCCCCTCTGAGCAGTTCTTC.

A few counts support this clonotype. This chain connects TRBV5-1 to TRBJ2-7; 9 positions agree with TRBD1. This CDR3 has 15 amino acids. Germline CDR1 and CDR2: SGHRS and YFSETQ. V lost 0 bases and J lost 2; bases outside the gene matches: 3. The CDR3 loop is CASSLETGGPYEQYF. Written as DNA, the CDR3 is TGCGCCAGCAGCTTGGAGACAGGGGGTCCCTACGAGCAGTACTTC.